This TCR beta chain was sequenced in a study of blood T cell repertoires in COVID-19. Trimming removed 1 base at V and 9 bases at J, with 13 bases between. CDR3 length: 15 residues. The V gene's germline CDR1 is LGHNA and CDR2 YNFKEQ. The data were produced by immunoSEQ multiplex PCR, yet TCRdb's version contains in-frame clones alone and is incomplete. The repertoire holds approximately 150,000 clones, 80% to 90% seen once, with less than 6.5% in the top ten. The chain joins TRBV4-2 to TRBJ1-6, with D hard to call. Sequenced material: peripheral blood. The receptor was derived from a woman aged 45-65 years with COVID-19, enrolled during active disease. In DNA form, the CDR3 reads TGTGCCAGCAGCCAAGGGGAGGCCGATTTTTCACCCCTCCACTTT. Translation: CASSQGEADFSPLHF.